Described below is a single T cell receptor (beta chain) sequence and its context. The data derive from a study of OX40 agonist ivuxolimab in advanced cancers. Some clones are missing from TCRdb's copy, which holds only in-frame ones; the method was immunoSEQ multiplex PCR. Among 60,000 to 100,000 clones listed, over 75% were seen once. This CDR3 is 14 amino acids long. The junction had 2 bases not matched to a gene; V was cut back by 0 bases and J by 2 bases. Germline V gene data show CDR1 as SGHNT and CDR2 as YYREEE (reference sequence). Samples were taken at baseline and on day 1 of cycles 4 and 7.

The specimen was CD4+ or CD8+ T cells sorted from blood, collected in a trial of the OX40 agonist ivuxolimab. The V call is TRBV5-4, the J call TRBJ2-7; 7 bases agree with TRBD1. The origin of this receptor is an adult with an advanced solid tumor such as melanoma, head and neck, liver or kidney cancer. The DNA for the CDR3 is TGTGCCAGCAGCTTGGGGGGGACAGCCTACGAGCAGTACTTC. It specifies CASSLGGTAYEQYF.